This TCR beta chain derives from a study of cytomegalovirus exposure and HLA in healthy donors. Study observations and caveats: Later analysis demonstrated an association between a missense DCLRE1C variant and TCR beta V- and J-gene trimming. Among TCR sequences, most were rare, though some public TCRs appeared in many donors.

The sample holds one count of this clone. Its antigen is not known. Healthy bone marrow donors supplied every sample. In the PCR, 60 Vbeta and 13 Jbeta primers were used. This table comes from immunoSEQ multiplex PCR, and its TCRdb copy is limited to in-frame clones, with some not included. This table holds roughly 84,000 clones, 78% found once. The TCR comes from a male donor in good health and CMV-seropositive. The sequenced sample was PBMCs.

The DNA of the CDR3 is TGTGCCAGTAGTATTCTAATCGATAGCGGGGAGCTGTTTTTT. It specifies CASSILIDSGELFF. The chain joins TRBV19 to TRBJ2-2; D is ambiguous. Germline CDR1 LNHDA, CDR2 SQIVND (reference sequence). V was trimmed by 3 bases and J by 7 bases, leaving 12 bases between them. The CDR3 spans 14 residues.